These T cell receptor beta chains were read from a single sample in a study of T cells after posttransplantation cyclophosphamide. Using immunoSEQ multiplex PCR, the repertoire was profiled, and TCRdb retains in-frame clones only, with some absent. The table records about 66,000 clones, just over 90% of them present only once. Specimen: PBMCs. Every receptor here comes from a woman in her 30s in good health and a related stem cell transplant donor. Both conserved end residues are part of each CDR3. D genes are given only for firm matches. Some rows have no size entry. The others give once, few or many, or a class for an expanded clone.

NA	TRBV6-6	NA	TRBJ2-3	TGTGCCAGCAGTTCCGGCGTAGGCACAGATACGCAGTATTTT	CASSSGVGTDTQYF
NA	TRBV4-2	NA	TRBJ2-5	TGTGCCAGCAGCCAAGGGCCGGGTTCTTTCGCCGAGACCCAGTACTTC	CASSQGPGSFAETQYF
NA	TRBV2	NA	TRBJ1-5	TGTGCCAGCAGTCGGGACAGCAATCAGCCCCAGCATTTT	CASSRDSNQPQHF
few	TRBV19	NA	TRBJ2-2	TGTGCCAGTAGTATCCAGGCTCCCGGGGAGCTGTTTTTT	CASSIQAPGELFF
NA	TRBV5-6	NA	TRBJ1-1	TGTGCCAGCAGCTTGGTAACGAAGGTGAACACTGAAGCTTTCTTT	CASSLVTKVNTEAFF
NA	TRBV7-2	NA	TRBJ2-1	TGTGCCAGCAGCCGGAGGGGGGATGAGCAGTTCTTC	CASSRRGDEQFF
NA	TRBV29-1	NA	TRBJ2-3	TGCAGCGTTGATAAAACCACAGATACGCAGTATTTT	CSVDKTTDTQYF
NA	TRBV6-5	NA	TRBJ2-3	TGTGCCAGCAGTTTGAAGGGTTCTAGCTCGGATACGCAGTATTTT	CASSLKGSSSDTQYF
once	TRBV7-2	NA	TRBJ2-7	TGTGCCAGCAGCTCGGACAGTTCCTACGAGCAGTACTTC	CASSSDSSYEQYF
NA	TRBV19	NA	TRBJ2-1	TGTGCCAGTAGTATGGGGCCCCTCAATGAGCAGTTCTTC	CASSMGPLNEQFF
NA	TRBV11-2	NA	TRBJ1-1	TGTGCCAGCAGCTCCCAGACAGATCGCACTGAAGCTTTCTTT	CASSSQTDRTEAFF
medium-sized	TRBV28	TRBD2	TRBJ2-2	TGTGCCAGCAGTTTCGGTCGAACTAGCGGGGGGCCCGGGGAGCTGTTTTTT	CASSFGRTSGGPGELFF
NA	TRBV19	TRBD1	TRBJ1-5	TGTGCCAGTGCCAGGGGGAATCAGCCCCAGCATTTT	CASARGNQPQHF
NA	TRBV19	NA	TRBJ1-1	TGTGCCAGTAGTGGCGTGCCCTACCTCAGACACACTGAAGCTTTCTTT	CASSGVPYLRHTEAFF
once	TRBV7-9	TRBD1	TRBJ2-7	TGTGCCAGCAGCTTCCTAGCGGACAGGGGTAGCGAGCAGTACTTC	CASSFLADRGSEQYF
NA	TRBV19	TRBD1	TRBJ1-1	TGTGCCAGTAGTATAGACCGGGACAGCGGAGCTTTCTTT	CASSIDRDSGAFF
NA	TRBV4-3	NA	TRBJ2-5	TGCGCCAGCAGCCAAGATACTAGCCGGGAGACCCAGTACTTC	CASSQDTSRETQYF
NA	TRBV5-4	NA	TRBJ2-3	TGTGCCAGCAGCGGCGGACTGCTAACTAGCACAGATACGCAGTATTTT	CASSGGLLTSTDTQYF
NA	TRBV5-8	TRBD1	TRBJ2-2	TGTGCCAGCAGCTTGGGACAGGGTCTCGGGGAGCTGTTTTTT	CASSLGQGLGELFF
NA	TRBV18	NA	TRBJ1-2	TGTGCCAGCTCACCCGCAGGGGACCATGGCTACACCTTC	CASSPAGDHGYTF
NA	TRBV6-5	NA	TRBJ1-2	TGTGCCAGCAGTTACTCGAGGTTAGGGAATGGCTACACCTTC	CASSYSRLGNGYTF
NA	TRBV19	NA	TRBJ2-6	TGTGCCAGTAGTCCCCGACCCGATGCTGGGGCCAACGTCCTGACTTTC	CASSPRPDAGANVLTF
NA	TRBV5-6	NA	TRBJ2-7	TGTGCCAGCAGCTCAGGACGGAATTATACCTGGATCTACGAGCAGTACTTC	CASSSGRNYTWIYEQYF
NA	TRBV4-1	NA	TRBJ1-1	TGCGCCAGCAGCCTCATATTTCTTAAGGAGGGGGAAGCTTTCTTT	CASSLIFLKEGEAFF
NA	TRBV6-1	NA	TRBJ1-5	TGTGCCAGCAGGCGACAGGACCGCAATCAGCCCCAGCATTTT	CASRRQDRNQPQHF
NA	TRBV7-9	TRBD1	TRBJ2-7	TGTGCCAGCAGCTTAGGAGGGGGCCCTAAGGGAGAGCAGTACTTC	CASSLGGGPKGEQYF
NA	TRBV2	NA	TRBJ1-3	TGTGCCAGCAGGGCCACGGGGCTCCTCTCTGGAAACACCATATATTTT	CASRATGLLSGNTIYF
NA	TRBV29-1	NA	TRBJ2-7	TGCAGATATGACCAATTTACCCATTACGAGCAGTACTTC	CRYDQFTHYEQYF
NA	TRBV4-2	TRBD2	TRBJ2-5	TGTGCCAGCAGCCAAGAGGTAGCGGGGGGCAGGGAGACCCAGTACTTC	CASSQEVAGGRETQYF
NA	TRBV27	NA	TRBJ1-1	TGTGCCAGCAGTTTATTGGGCCAGGACAACACTGAAGCTTTCTTT	CASSLLGQDNTEAFF
few	TRBV6-6	NA	TRBJ2-7	TGTGCCAGCATCCCGCGTGGGTTCCCCCACGAGCAGTACTTC	CASIPRGFPHEQYF
NA	TRBV15	NA	TRBJ1-5	TGTGCCACCAGCACCTCGACAGCGCCTAGCAATCAGCCCCAGCATTTT	CATSTSTAPSNQPQHF
NA	TRBV6-6	NA	TRBJ2-1	TGTGCCAGCAGTTACGGCAGGGACCATTCCTACAATGAGCAGTTCTTC	CASSYGRDHSYNEQFF
NA	TRBV4-2	TRBD2	TRBJ2-3	TGTGCCAGCAAGTTAGCGGGGGGGCCTCCAGATACGCAGTATTTT	CASKLAGGPPDTQYF
NA	TRBV5-6	NA	TRBJ2-2	TGTGCCAGCAGCCCACCGAACACCGGGGAGCTGTTTTTT	CASSPPNTGELFF
NA	TRBV11-2	NA	TRBJ2-3	TGTGCCAGCAGCTCCCAAGGTGCGGGGACCGGTACAGATACGCAGTATTTT	CASSSQGAGTGTDTQYF
NA	TRBV7-2	NA	TRBJ1-6	TGTGCCAGCAGCTTAGCCCCCGCAAACGCTAATTCACCCCTCCACTTT	CASSLAPANANSPLHF
NA	TRBV7-9	TRBD1	TRBJ1-1	TGTGCCAGCAGCTTGTTGACAGGTACTTTACAGGGGGGCACTGAAGCTTTCTTT	CASSLLTGTLQGGTEAFF
NA	TRBV5-6	NA	TRBJ1-1	TGTGCCAGCAGCTTGGTTCGACAGCCCATTACTCAGGGGAACACTGAAGCTTTCTTT	CASSLVRQPITQGNTEAFF
NA	TRBV19	TRBD1	TRBJ1-2	TGTGCCAGTAGTATTACCCCAACAGGGGACCTCTATGGCTACACCTTC	CASSITPTGDLYGYTF
NA	TRBV21-1	NA	TRBJ1-2	TGTGCCAGCATCGGGATGTGTGGCTACACCTTC	CASIGMCGYTF
NA	TRBV30	NA	TRBJ1-2	TGTGCCTGGGAGTTGGGGGGCGAGGGCTACACCTTC	CAWELGGEGYTF
NA	TRBV21-1	NA	TRBJ1-1	TGTGCCAGCAGAGCCGGACGGGGGGAGGCTTTCTTT	CASRAGRGEAFF
once	TRBV7-6	TRBD2	TRBJ2-1	TGTGCCAGCAGTTGGACTAGCGGCAGAGTGGTCGAGCAGTTCTTC	CASSWTSGRVVEQFF
NA	TRBV7-9	TRBD1	TRBJ1-5	TGTGCCAGCAGCGCGGGGACAGGGGACGTTCAGCCCCAGCATTTT	CASSAGTGDVQPQHF
NA	TRBV6-6	NA	TRBJ2-3	TGTGCCAGCAGTTTGAAGAGGGGGGGCACAGATACGCAGTATTTT	CASSLKRGGTDTQYF
NA	TRBV11-2	NA	TRBJ1-3	TGTGCCAGCAGCTTAGAGGAGCTTGTCTCTGGAAACACCATATATTTT	CASSLEELVSGNTIYF
once	TRBV6-1	NA	TRBJ1-5	TGTGCCAGTTACCCGGACGGAAATCAGCCCCAGCATTTT	CASYPDGNQPQHF
NA	TRBV7-9	NA	TRBJ1-6	TGTGCCAGCAGCCCATCGGACATTACCAATTCACCCCTCCACTTT	CASSPSDITNSPLHF
NA	TRBV10-3	TRBD2	TRBJ2-3	TGTGCCATCAGTGATCGGGGGGTCACAGATACGCAGTATTTT	CAISDRGVTDTQYF
NA	TRBV2	TRBD2	TRBJ2-3	TGTGCCAGCAGTCGGGGCGGGGGAGGGGATACGCAGTATTTT	CASSRGGGGDTQYF
NA	TRBV6-6	TRBD1	TRBJ1-2	TGTGCCAGCAGCTCCATATATCGGGACAGGTCAGGCTACACCTTC	CASSSIYRDRSGYTF